Presented here are 10 T cell receptor beta chains from one specimen sequenced in a study of blood T cell repertoires in COVID-19 (dated by TCRdb to the early 2020s). Library preparation was by the immunoSEQ multiplex PCR assay. Here the immuneACCESS table is served through TCRdb, limited to in-frame sequences with V and J called. Missing clones are a known gap in these copies; in checked studies unresolved V genes cover under half, and the rest lacks a known reason. The sample yields tens of thousands of clones; around 88% were counted once. The leading ten clones occupy 7.7% of the sample. Sequencing was performed on peripheral blood. Source of these receptors: a woman aged 60-75 years with active COVID-19.

The genes are TRBV10-3 and TRBJ2-7; 8 bases align to TRBD1. The CDR3 sequence is 15 residues long. Germline CDR1 reads ENHRY; CDR2 reads SYGVKD. V lost 6 bases to trimming and J lost 0 bases; unmatched junction nucleotides: 7. Written as DNA, the CDR3 is TGTGCCATCAGGGAGGGACAGGACATCTCCTACGAGCAGTACTTC. Translated: CAIREGQDISYEQYF.

This sequence joins TRBV5-1 and TRBJ2-1; 7 nucleotides match TRBD2. This CDR3 has 15 amino acids. The V segment lost 7 bases and the J segment 3 bases; nucleotides outside the gene matches: 10. CDR1 and CDR2 (germline): SGHRS, YFSETQ. The CDR3 DNA is TGCGCCAGCTTCCGGGAGGCTAGCGGCTACAATGAGCAGTTCTTC. It codes for CASFREASGYNEQFF. Together with reference TRBV5-1 and TRBJ2-1, the CDR3 gives the full variable domain: KAGVTQTPRYLIKTRGQQVTLSCSPISGHRSVSWYQQTPGQGLQFLFEYFSETQRNKGNFPGRFSGRQFSNSRSEMNVSTLELGDSALYLCASFREASGYNEQFFGPGTRLTVL.

V and J are TRBV11-2 and TRBJ1-1, with TRBD1 matching over 7 bases. V gave up 1 base and J gave up 6 bases; unmatched junction bases: 8. Germline V lookup: CDR1 SGHAT, CDR2 FQNNGV. CDR3 length equals 15 residues. The CDR3 coding sequence is TGTGCCAGCAGCTTAGGAGTCACAGGGGTGGCTGAAGCTTTCTTT. Translation: CASSLGVTGVAEAFF.

The chain links TRBV9 to TRBJ1-2, with D possibly TRBD1 on 5 matching bases. Looked up from germline, CDR1 is SGDLS and CDR2 is YYNGEE. Trimming pared 1 base from V and 6 bases from J, leaving 13 bases between. This CDR3 spans 14 amino acids. CDR3 in amino acids: CASSVTGAHNGYTF. CDR3 coding DNA: TGTGCCAGCAGCGTAACAGGAGCCCACAATGGCTACACCTTC.

The J gene is TRBJ1-2, the V gene TRBV5-4; TRBD1 matches 7 bases. This CDR3 is built from 16 residues. Germline values: CDR1 SGHNT, CDR2 YYREEE (reference sequence). V was pared by 0 bases and J by 5 bases, with 10 bases of the junction left unmatched. In DNA, the CDR3 is TGTGCCAGCAGCTTGGGGCTACAGGGGCAGGGGTATGGCTACACCTTC. Protein: CASSLGLQGQGYGYTF.

The rearrangement links TRBV18 to TRBJ1-1; 11 bases agree with TRBD1. Germline V lookup: CDR1 KGHSH, CDR2 LQKENI. This CDR3 region has 15 residues. V trimming: 5 bases; J trimming: 3 bases; junction bases outside the gene matches: 5. The CDR3 nucleotides are TGTGCCAGCTCAAGGACAGGGGGCTTGGACACTGAAGCTTTCTTT. Translation gives CASSRTGGLDTEAFF.

The V and J genes are TRBV19 and TRBJ1-2; no firm D call. Deletions cut 4 bases from V and 5 bases from J, with 8 bases between. Germline V CDR1 and CDR2: LNHDA, SQIVND (reference sequence). The CDR3 is made up of 12 amino acids. CDR3 residues: CASSTYLYGYTF. The DNA of the CDR3 is TGTGCCAGTAGTACCTATTTATATGGCTACACCTTC.

A single count supports this clone. The rearrangement uses TRBV6-5 and TRBJ1-6; D is perhaps TRBD1 (5 bases). Per the germline V gene, CDR1 is MNHEY and CDR2 is SVGAGI. This CDR3 spans 14 amino acids. V was pared by 6 bases and J by 7 bases, with 13 bases between. The CDR3 DNA sequence: TGTGCCAGCAGGCGCGCAGGGCGAAATTCACCCCTCCACTTT. Protein sequence: CASRRAGRNSPLHF.

The V and J genes are TRBV2 and TRBJ1-6; TRBD1 is a possible D gene (5 bases). CDR1 and CDR2 (germline): SNHLY, FYNNEI. CDR3 length equals 15 residues. Between the trimmed V and J ends, which lost 10 bases and 0 bases, there was a span of 13 bases. The CDR3 is CATAEGLSYNSPLHF. CDR3 nucleotides: TGTGCCACCGCGGAGGGGCTCTCCTATAATTCACCCCTCCACTTT.

The V and J genes are TRBV7-9 and TRBJ2-1; a weak D match, TRBD2 (5 bases). CDR3 length equals 17 residues. With 4 bases removed from V and 5 bases from J, the gap between germline ends came to 21 bases. CDR1 and CDR2 from the germline V gene are SEHNR and FQNEAQ (reference sequence). The CDR3 loop is CASSSGLTRGLNNEQFF. In DNA form, the CDR3 reads TGTGCCAGCAGCTCCGGACTTACCAGAGGGTTAAACAATGAGCAGTTCTTC. Using reference TRBV7-9 and TRBJ2-1 for the parts outside the CDR3, the full variable domain is DTGVSQNPRHKITKRGQNVTFRCDPISEHNRLYWYRQTLGQGPEFLTYFQNEAQLEKSRLLSDRFSAERPKGSFSTLEIQRTEQGDSAMYLCASSSGLTRGLNNEQFFGPGTRLTVL.